A single sample is the source of the 14 T cell receptor beta chains below, sequenced in a study of follicular helper T cells after annual influenza vaccination. Described time point: 2014-2015 season, pre-vaccination. Assay used: immunoSEQ multiplex PCR; TCRdb lists only in-frame clones, some missing. In the table there are roughly 13,000 clones, around four fifths of which are singletons. The source was CXCR5- memory CD4+ T cells sorted from blood, collected on the day of influenza vaccination. All receptors derive from an adult who received the influenza vaccine.

This chain connects TRBV19 to TRBJ2-1, with D hard to call. V was trimmed by 3 bases and J by 2 bases, leaving 11 bases between them. Germline assignment: CDR1 LNHDA and CDR2 SQIVND (reference sequence). The CDR3 is 15 amino acids. CDR3 loop: CASSIRPYTYNEQFF. CDR3 in DNA: TGTGCCAGTAGTATCCGACCCTACACCTACAATGAGCAGTTCTTC.

The chain has TRBV28 and TRBJ1-1; no reliable D call. Trimming pared 6 bases from V and 4 bases from J, leaving 15 bases between. The CDR3 consists of 14 residues. Germline V gene lookup returns CDR1 MDHEN and CDR2 SYDVKM. DNA for the CDR3: TGTGCCAGCAGAAACTTGATCCTGCCCACTGAAGCTTTCTTT. Amino acid sequence: CASRNLILPTEAFF.

The gene calls are TRBV2 and TRBJ1-1; D ambiguous. Germline V gives CDR1 SNHLY, CDR2 FYNNEI. The CDR3 has 12 amino acids. V was shortened by 4 bases and J by 7 bases, with 10 bases between the two germline ends. The CDR3 protein is CASSVLQFEAFF. The CDR3 DNA reads as TGTGCCAGCAGTGTTTTACAGTTTGAAGCTTTCTTT. Full variable domain (remainder filled in from reference TRBV2 and TRBJ1-1): EPEVTQTPSHQVTQMGQEVILRCVPISNHLYFYWYRQILGQKVEFLVSFYNNEISEKSEIFDDQFSVERPDGSNFTLKIRSTKLEDSAMYFCASSVLQFEAFFGQGTRLTVV.

The V and J genes are TRBV5-1 and TRBJ2-1, with D possibly being TRBD1 or TRBD2 (5 bases each). This CDR3 has 15 amino acids. Germline CDR1 SGHRS, CDR2 YFSETQ. V was cut by 0 bases and J by 8 bases, with 15 bases left in between. The CDR3 reads CASSLAGTPEYEQFF. The CDR3 DNA reads TGCGCCAGCAGCTTGGCCGGGACCCCCGAATATGAGCAGTTCTTC.

The J gene is TRBJ1-4, the V gene TRBV19; possible D gene TRBD1, 5 bases. Germline CDR1 LNHDA, CDR2 SQIVND (reference sequence). The CDR3 is made up of 14 amino acids. V was shortened by 5 bases and J by 8 bases, with 15 bases between the two germline ends. CDR3 protein: CASSDRGSGEKLFF. The CDR3, as DNA: TGTGCCAGTAGTGACCGGGGCTCTGGGGAAAAACTGTTTTTT.

This clone has more than one count but fewer than ten. The V call is TRBV9, the J call TRBJ1-5; D remains unclear. The CDR3 runs 11 residues. The germline V gene encodes CDR1 SGDLS and CDR2 YYNGEE. Trimming removed 0 bases at V and 5 bases at J, with 0 bases between. The CDR3 is CASSVDQPQHF. The CDR3 nucleotides read TGTGCCAGCAGCGTAGATCAGCCCCAGCATTTT.

This chain connects TRBV7-2 to TRBJ2-3; TRBD2 might be the D (5 bases). The CDR3 sequence is 15 residues long. The V end lost 1 base, the J end lost 2 bases, and 10 bases lay between the germline ends. CDR1 SGHTA and CDR2 FQGNSA come from the germline V gene. For the CDR3, the DNA is TGTGCCAGCAGCTTAGACGCGGGCCCCACAGATACGCAGTATTTT. It encodes CASSLDAGPTDTQYF.

As DNA, the CDR3 is TGCGCCAGCAGCCAAGAACCAGGGAAAAACACCGGGGAGCTGTTTTTT. It is translated as CASSQEPGKNTGELFF. The V gene is TRBV4-3, the J gene TRBJ2-2; D might be TRBD1 (5 bases). Germline CDR1 LGHNA, CDR2 YSLEER. V gave up 0 bases and J gave up 2 bases, with 10 bases separating them. This CDR3 region has 16 residues.

The rearrangement joins TRBV11-2 to TRBJ2-1; the D call may be TRBD1 or TRBD2 (6 bases each). Trimming stripped 8 bases from V and 2 bases from J, with 16 bases between. This CDR3 is built from 15 residues. Germline V gene lookup returns CDR1 SGHAT and CDR2 FQNNGV. The CDR3 is CASRAVRGPYNEQFF. The CDR3 DNA reads as TGTGCCAGCCGAGCGGTCCGGGGGCCCTACAATGAGCAGTTCTTC.

The chain links TRBV11-2 to TRBJ2-7; D is possibly TRBD2 (5 bases). V was shortened by 7 bases and J by 3 bases, with 10 bases between the two germline ends. Germline V CDR1 and CDR2: SGHAT, FQNNGV. The CDR3 is 12 residues long. This CDR3 reads CASTQEDYEQYF. The CDR3 bases are TGTGCCAGCACCCAGGAGGACTACGAGCAGTACTTC.

V and J are TRBV5-1 and TRBJ2-1; D perhaps matches TRBD1 (5 bases). V lost 8 bases to trimming and J lost 0 bases, with 21 bases between them. Germline CDR1 and CDR2: SGHRS and YFSETQ. This CDR3 is 17 amino acids long. CDR3 protein: CASSRKPGLSSYNEQFF. Here the CDR3 DNA reads TGCGCCAGTAGCCGGAAACCAGGGTTAAGCTCCTACAATGAGCAGTTCTTC.

The V and J genes are TRBV7-9 and TRBJ2-1; D could derive from TRBD1 or TRBD2 (5 bases each). This CDR3 has 17 amino acids. V dropped 0 bases and J dropped 7 bases, with 19 bases sitting between them. CDR1 SEHNR and CDR2 FQNEAQ come from the germline V gene (reference sequence). CDR3 nucleotides: TGTGCCAGCAGCTTAGCGCTATTAGGGGACCTTGAGAATGAGCAGTTCTTC. Translated: CASSLALLGDLENEQFF.

This clone was recorded only once. CDR3 coding DNA: TGTGCCAGCAGCCCGGGGGCTAGCGGGGGGCCGGGGACCCAGTACTTC. Residues: CASSPGASGGPGTQYF. The rearrangement joins TRBV5-4 to TRBJ2-5; 11 bases map to TRBD2. This CDR3 is built from 16 residues. V shed 4 bases, J shed 7 bases, and the junction held 12 bases outside the gene matches. Germline V gene sequence: CDR1 SGHNT, CDR2 YYREEE (reference sequence). Variable domain in full (rest from reference TRBV5-4 and TRBJ2-5): ETGVTQSPTHLIKTRGQQVTLRCSSQSGHNTVSWYQQALGQGPQFIFQYYREEENGRGNFPPRFSGLQFPNYSSELNVNALELDDSALYLCASSPGASGGPGTQYFGPGTRLLVL.

The V gene is TRBV7-2, the J gene TRBJ2-3, with unresolved D. In germline, CDR1 is SGHTA, CDR2 FQGNSA. The ends were cut back, 6 bases at V and 0 bases at J, with 10 bases in the middle. This CDR3 contains 14 residues. The CDR3 sequence: CASRVHTSTDTQYF. CDR3 in DNA: TGTGCCAGCAGGGTTCATACTAGCACAGATACGCAGTATTTT.